The sample holds many counts of the clone carrying this T cell receptor beta chain. These data belong to a study of blood T cell repertoires in COVID-19. Turning to the study itself: The United States, Italy and Spain were the sources of the acute and convalescent COVID-19 samples. PBMCs, B-cell-depleted T cells, or T cells were the source of the cDNA or gDNA that made up the material.

The ends were cut back, 1 base at V and 0 bases at J, with 9 bases in the middle. The CDR3 extends over 15 amino acids. The germline CDR1 and CDR2 sequences are SGDLS and YYNGEE. In the authors' workflow: Reference gene primer amplification yielded estimated nucleated cell counts. Produced via immunoSEQ multiplex PCR; TCRdb's table is partial and in-frame only. V and J calls and clone size are as listed in that table; D and trimming were resolved from the DNA. The data show some 41,000 clones, about 88% seen once. This TCR was sampled from a man aged 55 to 69 with active COVID-19. The J gene is TRBJ2-3, the V gene TRBV9; D perhaps matches TRBD1 (6 bases). Sequencing was done on a sample of peripheral blood. CDR3 loop: CASSVWTASTDTQYF. CDR3 coding DNA: TGTGCCAGCAGCGTATGGACAGCAAGCACAGATACGCAGTATTTT. Full variable domain (rest looked up from reference TRBV9 and TRBJ2-3): DSGVTQTPKHLITATGQRVTLRCSPRSGDLSVYWYQQSLDQGLQFLIQYYNGEERAKGNILERFSAQQFPDLHSELNLSSLELGDSALYFCASSVWTASTDTQYFGPGTRLTVL.